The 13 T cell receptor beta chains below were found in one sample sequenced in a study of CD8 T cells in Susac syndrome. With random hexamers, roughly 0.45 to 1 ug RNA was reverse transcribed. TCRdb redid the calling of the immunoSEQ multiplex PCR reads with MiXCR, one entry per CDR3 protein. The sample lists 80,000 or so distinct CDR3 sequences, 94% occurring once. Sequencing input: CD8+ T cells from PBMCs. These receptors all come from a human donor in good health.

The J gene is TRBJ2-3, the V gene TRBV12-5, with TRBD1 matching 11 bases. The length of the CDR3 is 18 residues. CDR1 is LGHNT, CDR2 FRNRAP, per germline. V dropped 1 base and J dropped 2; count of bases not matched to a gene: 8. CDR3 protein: CASGLAPGTGGPTDTQYF. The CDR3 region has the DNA TGTGCTAGTGGTTTGGCCCCCGGGACAGGGGGACCCACAGATACGCAGTATTTT. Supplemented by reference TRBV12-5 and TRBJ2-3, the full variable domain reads DARVTQTPRHKVTEMGQEVTMRCQPILGHNTVFWYRQTMMQGLELLAYFRNRAPLDDSGMPKDRFSAEMPDATLATLKIQPSEPRDSAVYFCASGLAPGTGGPTDTQYFGPGTRLTVL.

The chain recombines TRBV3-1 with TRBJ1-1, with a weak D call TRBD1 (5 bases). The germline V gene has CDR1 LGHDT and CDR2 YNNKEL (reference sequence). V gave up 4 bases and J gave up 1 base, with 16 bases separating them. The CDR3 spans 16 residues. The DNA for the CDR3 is TGTGCCAGCAGCCCAGCCCCGGGGGGTTGGAACACTGAAGCTTTCTTT. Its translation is CASSPAPGGWNTEAFF.

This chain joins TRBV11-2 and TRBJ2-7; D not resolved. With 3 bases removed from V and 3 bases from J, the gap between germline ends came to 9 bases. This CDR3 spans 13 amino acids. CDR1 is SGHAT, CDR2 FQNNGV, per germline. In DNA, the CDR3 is TGTGCCAGCAGCTTCAAGAATTACTACGAGCAGTACGTC. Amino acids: CASSFKNYYEQYV.

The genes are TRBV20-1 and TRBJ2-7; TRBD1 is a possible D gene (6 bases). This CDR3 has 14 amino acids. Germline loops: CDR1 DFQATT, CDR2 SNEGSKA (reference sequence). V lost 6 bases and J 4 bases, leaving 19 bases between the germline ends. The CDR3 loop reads CSAREQDRMYEQYF. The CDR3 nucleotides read TGCAGTGCCAGGGAACAAGACAGGATGTACGAGCAGTACTTC.

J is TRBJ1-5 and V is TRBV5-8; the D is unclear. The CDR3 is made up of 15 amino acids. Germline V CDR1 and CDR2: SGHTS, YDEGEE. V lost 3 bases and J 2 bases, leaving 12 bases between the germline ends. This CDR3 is CASSSERWGNQPQHF. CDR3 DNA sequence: TGTGCCAGCAGCTCAGAGCGGTGGGGCAATCAGCCCCAGCATTTT.

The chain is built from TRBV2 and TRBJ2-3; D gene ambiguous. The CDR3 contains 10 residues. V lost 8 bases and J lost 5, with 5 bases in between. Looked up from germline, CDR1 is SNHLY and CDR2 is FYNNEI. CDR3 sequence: CASLGDTQYF. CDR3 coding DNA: TGTGCCAGCCTCGGAGATACGCAGTATTTT.

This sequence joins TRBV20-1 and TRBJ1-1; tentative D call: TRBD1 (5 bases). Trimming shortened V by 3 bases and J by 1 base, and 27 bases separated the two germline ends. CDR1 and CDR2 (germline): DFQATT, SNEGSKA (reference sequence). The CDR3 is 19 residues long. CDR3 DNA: TGCAGTGCTAGTCCGAGAGACAGCGACTGGGACGAGTCGAACACTGAAGCTTTCTTT. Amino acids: CSASPRDSDWDESNTEAFF.

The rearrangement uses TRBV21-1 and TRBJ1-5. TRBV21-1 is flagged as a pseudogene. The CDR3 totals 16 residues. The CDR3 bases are TGTGCCAGCAGCAAAATACGGGGGGACCCCAATCAGCCCCAGCATTTT. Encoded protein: CASSKIRGDPNQPQHF.

CDR3 protein: CASSPGLVRGYTF. CDR3 sequence (DNA): TGTGCCAGCAGCCCGGGGTTAGTCCGTGGCTACACCTTC. The chain couples TRBV12-3 or TRBV12-4 to TRBJ1-2, with D unresolved. CDR3 length: 13 amino acids. V lost 6 bases and J 7 bases, leaving 15 bases between the germline ends.

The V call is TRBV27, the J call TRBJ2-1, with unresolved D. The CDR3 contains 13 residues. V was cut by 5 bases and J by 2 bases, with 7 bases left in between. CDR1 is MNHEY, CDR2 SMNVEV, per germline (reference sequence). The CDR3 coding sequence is TGTGCCAGCAGTCCCCCAACCTACAATGAGCAGTTCTTC. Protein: CASSPPTYNEQFF.

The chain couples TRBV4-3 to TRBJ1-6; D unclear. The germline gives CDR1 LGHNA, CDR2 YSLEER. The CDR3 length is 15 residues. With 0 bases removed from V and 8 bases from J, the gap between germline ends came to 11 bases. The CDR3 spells CASSQDPGIYSPLHF. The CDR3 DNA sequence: TGCGCCAGCAGCCAAGATCCGGGGATTTATTCACCCCTCCACTTT.

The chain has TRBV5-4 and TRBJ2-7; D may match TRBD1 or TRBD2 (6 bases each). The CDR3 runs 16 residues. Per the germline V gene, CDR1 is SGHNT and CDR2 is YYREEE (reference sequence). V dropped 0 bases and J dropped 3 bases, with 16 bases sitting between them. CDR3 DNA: TGTGCCAGCAGCTTGGTGATGACGGGGGCAGGCTACGAGCAGTACTTC. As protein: CASSLVMTGAGYEQYF.

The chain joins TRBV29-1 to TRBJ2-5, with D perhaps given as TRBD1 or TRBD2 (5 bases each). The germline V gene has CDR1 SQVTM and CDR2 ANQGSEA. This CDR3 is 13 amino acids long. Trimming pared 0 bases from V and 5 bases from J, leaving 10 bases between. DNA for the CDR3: TGCAGCGTTGAAGATGGGGCGGGCGAGACCCAGTACTTC. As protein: CSVEDGAGETQYF.